This TCR beta chain was sequenced in a study of T cells in Graves' hyperthyroidism and ophthalmopathy. Amplified TCR beta CDR3 regions derived from RNA transcripts. When the TCR CDR3 underwent first-round RT-PCR, the HTBI primer set was used. From the multiplex PCR reads, TCRdb called clonotypes with MiXCR, one entry per CDR3 protein. The table records about 520,000 distinct CDR3 sequences, roughly 25% of them present only once. CDR3 length equals 13 residues. Trimming cost V 5 bases and J 4 bases, with 11 bases left between them. Germline values: CDR1 SGHAT, CDR2 FQNNGV. This clonotype was detected ten times or more.

The V call is TRBV11-2, the J call TRBJ1-1, with D hard to call. Material for sequencing was blood. The TCR originated in a woman aged 25 to 39 with Graves' ophthalmopathy. The CDR3 reads CASSESLATEAFF. The CDR3 DNA reads TGTGCCAGCAGCGAGAGTCTAGCCACTGAAGCTTTCTTT. The variable domain in full, with the rest retrieved from reference TRBV11-2 and TRBJ1-1, is EAGVAQSPRYKIIEKRQSVAFWCNPISGHATLYWYQQILGQGPKLLIQFQNNGVVDDSQLPKDRFSAERLKGVDSTLKIQPAKLEDSAVYLCASSESLATEAFFGQGTRLTVV.